This entry concerns a single T cell receptor beta chain. The antigen is undetermined. The V gene lost 5 bases and the J gene lost 3 bases, with 16 bases spanning the gap. CDR3 size: 15 residues. In germline, CDR1 is SEHNR, CDR2 FQNEAQ (reference sequence). These data belong to a study of OX40 agonist ivuxolimab in advanced cancers. Overall study: The dose-escalation cohort had hepatocellular carcinoma, melanoma, renal cell or head and neck cancer.

Study outcomes and limitations: The 0.1-3.0 mg/kg partial responders had among the lowest clonal expansion. CD4+ and CD8+ blood T cells expanded clonally by week 6 at 0.1 to 3.0 mg/kg.

Clones were sequenced by immunoSEQ multiplex PCR, and TCRdb holds only the in-frame ones, with some missing. Of fewer than 20,000 clones in the sample, 80% to 85% were seen once. J is TRBJ1-1 and V is TRBV7-9; D might be TRBD1 (5 bases). The starting material was CD4+ or CD8+ T cells sorted from blood, obtained in a trial of the OX40 agonist ivuxolimab. The origin of this receptor is an adult with an advanced solid tumor such as melanoma, head and neck, liver or kidney cancer. The CDR3 loop reads CASSQPGPVHTEAFF. In DNA, the CDR3 is TGTGCCAGCAGCCAACCGGGACCCGTACACACTGAAGCTTTCTTT. Supplemented by reference TRBV7-9 and TRBJ1-1, the full variable domain reads DTGVSQNPRHKITKRGQNVTFRCDPISEHNRLYWYRQTLGQGPEFLTYFQNEAQLEKSRLLSDRFSAERPKGSFSTLEIQRTEQGDSAMYLCASSQPGPVHTEAFFGQGTRLTVV.